A selection of T cell receptor beta chains follows, all from one sample in a study of CD8 T cells in Susac syndrome. Using its own MiXCR run on the immunoSEQ multiplex PCR reads, TCRdb lists one record per CDR3 protein. Of 200,000 or so distinct CDR3 sequences listed, around 90% are singletons. The sequencing sample was made of CD8+ T cells from PBMCs. The receptor set was obtained from a human donor with multiple sclerosis. Both conserved end residues are part of each CDR3. A D gene is named only where the DNA matches it firmly. Clone size, where shown, is once, few, many, or a class for clones that have expanded.

d_call: NA; clone_size: NA; v_call: TRBV13; j_call: TRBJ1-2; cdr3_length: 13; cdr3_aa: CASSLYRAYGYTF; cdr3_nt: TGTGCCAGCAGCTTATACAGGGCTTATGGCTACACCTTC
d_call: NA; clone_size: NA; v_call: TRBV13; j_call: TRBJ2-5; cdr3_length: 14; cdr3_aa: CASSFPGGRETQYF; cdr3_nt: TGTGCCAGCAGCTTCCCCGGGGGCCGGGAGACCCAGTACTTC
d_call: TRBD2; clone_size: NA; v_call: TRBV6-1; j_call: TRBJ2-1; cdr3_length: 20; cdr3_aa: CASSPLPLTSGRTGDNEQFF; cdr3_nt: TGTGCCAGCAGTCCCCTTCCCTTGACTAGCGGGAGGACCGGGGACAATGAGCAGTTCTTC
d_call: TRBD2; clone_size: NA; v_call: TRBV7-8; j_call: TRBJ2-1; cdr3_length: 17; cdr3_aa: CASSLRAGTSGYNEQFF; cdr3_nt: TGTGCCAGCAGCTTAAGAGCCGGGACTAGCGGTTACAATGAGCAGTTCTTC
d_call: NA; clone_size: NA; v_call: TRBV7-9; j_call: TRBJ2-1; cdr3_length: 13; cdr3_aa: CASREGSYNEQFF; cdr3_nt: TGTGCCAGCCGAGAGGGGTCCTACAATGAGCAGTTCTTC
d_call: NA; clone_size: NA; v_call: TRBV16; j_call: TRBJ2-7; cdr3_length: 15; cdr3_aa: CASSPDLQGTYEQYF; cdr3_nt: TGTGCCAGCAGCCCCGACCTACAGGGAACCTACGAGCAGTACTTC
d_call: TRBD1; clone_size: NA; v_call: TRBV4-3; j_call: TRBJ1-1; cdr3_length: 14; cdr3_aa: CASSQGQGWPEAFF; cdr3_nt: TGCGCCAGCAGCCAAGGACAGGGTTGGCCTGAAGCTTTCTTT
d_call: NA; clone_size: NA; v_call: TRBV2; j_call: TRBJ1-1; cdr3_length: 13; cdr3_aa: CASSDLAGTEAFF; cdr3_nt: TGTGCCAGCAGTGATCTGGCAGGCACTGAAGCTTTCTTT
d_call: NA; clone_size: NA; v_call: TRBV12-3/TRBV12-4; j_call: TRBJ1-4; cdr3_length: 14; cdr3_aa: CASSLWGPVEKLFF; cdr3_nt: TGTGCCAGCAGTTTGTGGGGGCCAGTGGAAAAACTGTTTTTT
d_call: NA; clone_size: NA; v_call: TRBV10-2; j_call: TRBJ1-4; cdr3_length: 15; cdr3_aa: CASRPGGASNEKLFF; cdr3_nt: TGCGCCAGCCGACCCGGGGGGGCCTCTAATGAAAAACTGTTTTTT
d_call: TRBD1; clone_size: NA; v_call: TRBV29-1; j_call: TRBJ2-3; cdr3_length: 16; cdr3_aa: CSVSQTGGSGTDTQYF; cdr3_nt: TGCAGCGTTTCACAGACAGGGGGATCTGGCACAGATACGCAGTATTTT
d_call: NA; clone_size: NA; v_call: TRBV28; j_call: TRBJ2-3; cdr3_length: 14; cdr3_aa: CASSEGPVTDTQYF; cdr3_nt: TGTGCCAGCAGTGAGGGACCTGTGACAGATACGCAGTATTTT
d_call: NA; clone_size: NA; v_call: TRBV19; j_call: TRBJ2-7; cdr3_length: 11; cdr3_aa: CATSIPYEQYF; cdr3_nt: TGTGCCACTTCCATTCCCTACGAGCAGTACTTC
d_call: NA; clone_size: NA; v_call: TRBV12-3/TRBV12-4; j_call: TRBJ2-1; cdr3_length: 14; cdr3_aa: CASSLETNPNEQFF; cdr3_nt: TGTGCCAGCAGTTTAGAGACTAACCCCAATGAGCAGTTCTTC
d_call: NA; clone_size: NA; v_call: TRBV7-9; j_call: TRBJ2-1; cdr3_length: 18; cdr3_aa: CASSLTGYEPPSDGRQFF; cdr3_nt: TGTGCCAGCAGCTTAACGGGGTACGAACCACCTAGTGATGGTAGGCAGTTCTTC
d_call: NA; clone_size: once; v_call: TRBV12-3/TRBV12-4; j_call: TRBJ1-5; cdr3_length: 13; cdr3_aa: CASSFQGLQPQHF; cdr3_nt: TGTGCCAGCAGTTTTCAGGGGCTACAGCCCCAGCATTTT
d_call: NA; clone_size: NA; v_call: TRBV9; j_call: TRBJ1-4; cdr3_length: 14; cdr3_aa: CASSAKTGDEKLFF; cdr3_nt: TGTGCCAGCAGCGCAAAGACAGGAGATGAAAAACTGTTTTTT
d_call: TRBD1; clone_size: NA; v_call: TRBV2; j_call: TRBJ1-1; cdr3_length: 14; cdr3_aa: CASSVGQGRGEAFF; cdr3_nt: TGTGCCAGCAGTGTTGGACAGGGAAGAGGTGAAGCTTTCTTT
d_call: NA; clone_size: NA; v_call: TRBV19; j_call: TRBJ2-7; cdr3_length: 12; cdr3_aa: CASAGHPYEQYF; cdr3_nt: TGTGCCAGCGCGGGACACCCCTACGAGCAGTACTTC
d_call: NA; clone_size: NA; v_call: TRBV12-3/TRBV12-4; j_call: TRBJ2-1; cdr3_length: 16; cdr3_aa: CASSFGLMTSYNEQFF; cdr3_nt: TGTGCCAGCAGTTTTGGACTGATGACCTCCTACAATGAGCAGTTCTTC
d_call: NA; clone_size: NA; v_call: TRBV20-1; j_call: TRBJ2-5; cdr3_length: 15; cdr3_aa: CSARNTDGLLETQYF; cdr3_nt: TGCAGTGCTAGAAATACCGACGGCCTGTTAGAGACCCAGTACTTC
d_call: NA; clone_size: NA; v_call: TRBV27; j_call: TRBJ2-7; cdr3_length: 14; cdr3_aa: CASSPEQGFYEQYF; cdr3_nt: TGTGCCAGCAGTCCCGAACAGGGTTTCTACGAGCAGTACTTC
d_call: NA; clone_size: NA; v_call: TRBV7-9; j_call: TRBJ2-3; cdr3_length: 15; cdr3_aa: CASSSQGGLNHTQYF; cdr3_nt: TGTGCCAGCAGCTCGCAGGGTGGACTAAACCATACGCAGTATTTT
d_call: NA; clone_size: NA; v_call: TRBV12-3/TRBV12-4; j_call: TRBJ2-5; cdr3_length: 14; cdr3_aa: CASSLWEHGETQYF; cdr3_nt: TGTGCCAGCAGTTTATGGGAGCACGGGGAGACCCAGTACTTC
d_call: TRBD1; clone_size: NA; v_call: TRBV6-5; j_call: TRBJ1-5; cdr3_length: 18; cdr3_aa: CASSSASWTGALNQPQHF; cdr3_nt: TGTGCCAGCAGTTCCGCATCCTGGACAGGGGCCCTAAATCAGCCCCAGCATTTT
d_call: NA; clone_size: NA; v_call: TRBV5-1; j_call: TRBJ2-7; cdr3_length: 19; cdr3_aa: CASSLTWEKGILGSSEQYF; cdr3_nt: TGCGCCAGCAGCTTGACATGGGAGAAGGGCATTTTAGGATCCTCCGAGCAGTACTTC
d_call: TRBD2; clone_size: NA; v_call: TRBV20-1; j_call: TRBJ2-1; cdr3_length: 14; cdr3_aa: CSARALAGYNEQFF; cdr3_nt: TGCAGTGCTAGAGCATTAGCGGGTTACAATGAGCAGTTCTTC
d_call: NA; clone_size: NA; v_call: TRBV29-1; j_call: TRBJ2-1; cdr3_length: 16; cdr3_aa: CSVEDLKGSSYNEQFF; cdr3_nt: TGCAGCGTTGAAGATCTTAAGGGGAGCTCCTACAATGAGCAGTTCTTC
d_call: NA; clone_size: NA; v_call: TRBV7-9; j_call: TRBJ2-1; cdr3_length: 16; cdr3_aa: CASSPPSAGAYNEQFF; cdr3_nt: TGTGCCAGCAGCCCACCGTCGGCGGGGGCTTACAATGAGCAGTTCTTC
d_call: TRBD1; clone_size: NA; v_call: TRBV2; j_call: TRBJ2-3; cdr3_length: 14; cdr3_aa: CASTGTGSTDTQYF; cdr3_nt: TGTGCCAGCACCGGGACAGGGAGCACAGATACGCAGTATTTT
d_call: TRBD2; clone_size: NA; v_call: TRBV4-1; j_call: TRBJ2-3; cdr3_length: 17; cdr3_aa: CASSKINSGILTDTQYF; cdr3_nt: TGCGCCAGCAGCAAAATAAATAGCGGGATCCTCACAGATACGCAGTATTTT
d_call: TRBD2; clone_size: NA; v_call: TRBV7-3; j_call: TRBJ2-1; cdr3_length: 14; cdr3_aa: CASSLSGGGGEQFF; cdr3_nt: TGTGCCAGCAGCTTATCAGGCGGGGGGGGCGAGCAGTTCTTC
d_call: NA; clone_size: NA; v_call: TRBV20-1; j_call: TRBJ2-1; cdr3_length: 15; cdr3_aa: CSARGLPRSYNEQFF; cdr3_nt: TGCAGTGCTAGAGGGCTCCCCCGCTCCTACAATGAGCAGTTCTTC
d_call: NA; clone_size: NA; v_call: TRBV4-1; j_call: TRBJ1-6; cdr3_length: 16; cdr3_aa: CASSQLLTRYNSPLHF; cdr3_nt: TGCGCCAGCAGCCAACTACTGACCCGGTATAATTCACCCCTCCACTTT